This T cell receptor (beta chain) was retrieved from a study of regulatory T cells in long-lasting Graves disease. The overall study: Patients newly diagnosed with Graves' had been on antithyroid drugs for under 3 months.

V lost 6 bases, J lost 8 bases, and 19 bases lay in between. The CDR3 totals 15 residues. From germline, CDR1 is LNHDA and CDR2 SQIVND (reference sequence). General study points: Preferential use of TRBV28, TRBJ1-2 and TRBJ2-5 was seen in persistent disease.

TCR beta libraries were built with iRepertoire HTBI primers and Arm-PCR of CDR3 regions. TCRdb re-called the multiplex PCR reads with MiXCR, one entry per CDR3 protein. The top ten clones hold approximately 9.6% of a sample with over 450,000 distinct CDR3 sequences, around 12% of them seen once. This clonotype was counted a few times. The antigen remains unidentified. Regarding time point: newly diagnosed GD, antithyroid drugs for less than 3 months. RNA isolated from PBMCs was used to make the TCR library. In this cohort, patients came from an endocrinology department located in Xi'an, China. These data were also reused for a study on T cells in Graves' hyperthyroidism and ophthalmopathy.

The sequence came from a woman in her twenties or thirties with Graves disease. The sample was peripheral blood mononuclear cells (PBMCs), taken at new diagnosis, from a patient treated with antithyroid drugs. The gene calls are TRBV19 and TRBJ1-4; D call uncertain. The CDR3 region is CASRRCVEAREKLFF. The CDR3 nucleotides are TGTGCCAGTAGACGTTGTGTTGAAGCTCGGGAAAAACTGTTTTTT.